The entry below describes one TCR beta chain. What it recognizes is unknown. There are 15 residues in the CDR3. Looked up from germline, CDR1 is MGHDK and CDR2 is SYGVNS. With V trimmed by 5 bases and J by 5 bases, 8 bases remained unmatched. Data came from immunoSEQ multiplex PCR; TCRdb stores just in-frame clones and leaves some out. The sample shows about 38,000 clones, about 93% of them seen only once. These data come from a study of cytomegalovirus exposure and HLA in healthy donors. Findings and caveats of the study: Testing in vitro showed three CMV-associated chains specific for CMV antigens. The TCR clusters that emerged in the first cohort tended, a later analysis found, to co-occur in the 120 validation repertoires.

The sequencing sample was made of PBMCs. The source of this sequence is a man aged 18 to 29 in good health and CMV-seronegative. V is TRBV25-1 and J is TRBJ2-3, with TRBD2 matching 9 bases. CDR3 DNA: TGTGCCAGCAGTCCCCTGGGACTAGCTTTAGATACGCAGTATTTT. This gives the protein CASSPLGLALDTQYF.